This entry lists 26 T cell receptor beta chains sequenced from one sample in a study of T cell responses to AZD1222 COVID-19 vaccine (dated by TCRdb to the early 2020s). The receptor library was made with the immunoSEQ multiplex PCR assay. TCRdb stores this immuneACCESS table with in-frame sequences only. Part of the clones is absent; in the studies checked, under half of the shortfall reflects unresolved V genes, and no reason is known for the rest. Recorded for this sample are some 120,000 clones; 75% to 90% of them occurred a single time. Around 1.6% of the sample is taken by the ten largest. What the time point label conveys for this sample: baseline before first vaccination. Sequences were derived from peripheral blood, sampled on day 0 of AZD1222 vaccination. These receptors originate from an adult in good health.

J is TRBJ1-5 and V is TRBV4-3; D is unresolved. Deletions cut 0 bases from V and 7 bases from J, with 16 bases between. Germline assignment: CDR1 LGHNA and CDR2 YSLEER. The CDR3 sequence is 16 residues long. For the CDR3, the DNA is TGCGCCAGCAGCCAAGATCGTGATAGGGCGGGGCAGCCCCAGCATTTT. Translated: CASSQDRDRAGQPQHF.

The chain recombines TRBV15 with TRBJ1-5; possibly TRBD1 for D (6 bases). Germline assignment: CDR1 LNHNV and CDR2 YYDKDF (reference sequence). Trimming removed 0 bases from V and 6 bases from J, with 12 bases in between. The CDR3 extends over 15 amino acids. This CDR3 is CATSRDLGASQPQHF. DNA for the CDR3: TGTGCCACCAGCAGAGATCTGGGGGCAAGTCAGCCCCAGCATTTT.

V usage is TRBV19 and J usage is TRBJ2-7, with 9 bases matching TRBD1. The CDR3 totals 15 residues. V trimming: 5 bases; J trimming: 4 bases; junction bases outside the gene matches: 9. CDR1 and CDR2 from the germline V gene are LNHDA and SQIVND (reference sequence). The CDR3 loop is CASSVTGTGKYEQYF. The CDR3 DNA is TGTGCCAGTAGTGTCACCGGGACAGGGAAATACGAGCAGTACTTC.

This clone has more than one count but fewer than ten. The chain carries TRBV11-2 and TRBJ2-7; D tentatively reads TRBD1 or TRBD2 (5 bases each). Germline CDR1 and CDR2: SGHAT and FQNNGV. The CDR3 consists of 15 residues. Trimming shortened V by 5 bases and J by 3 bases, and 17 bases separated the two germline ends. As DNA, the CDR3 is TGTGCCAGCAGCATTACCGAGGGGTTCCTCTACGAGCAGTACTTC. Its protein is CASSITEGFLYEQYF.

CDR3 amino acids: CASSVDRKTDTEAFF. The CDR3 DNA reads TGTGCCAGCAGTGTTGATCGGAAGACGGACACTGAAGCTTTCTTT. This chain uses TRBV2 with TRBJ1-1; D gene unclear. The germline CDR1 and CDR2 sequences are SNHLY and FYNNEI. This CDR3 is 15 amino acids long. V lost 4 bases, J lost 3 bases, and 15 bases lay in between.

V usage is TRBV5-1 and J usage is TRBJ2-2; a possible D gene is TRBD1 (5 bases). Per the germline V gene, CDR1 is SGHRS and CDR2 is YFSETQ. The CDR3 is made up of 14 amino acids. V was cut by 3 bases and J by 2 bases, with 8 bases left in between. CDR3 sequence: CASSWTINTGELFF. Written as DNA, the CDR3 is TGCGCCAGCAGCTGGACAATTAACACCGGGGAGCTGTTTTTT.

The chain links TRBV19 to TRBJ2-5; D may correspond to TRBD1 or TRBD2 (6 bases each). The CDR3 has 15 residues. Trimming shortened V by 5 bases and J by 4 bases, and 17 bases separated the two germline ends. Per germline, CDR1 LNHDA and CDR2 SQIVND (reference sequence). Written as DNA, the CDR3 is TGTGCCAGTAGTCAAGGAGGGGGTGTCATAGAGACCCAGTACTTC. This sequence encodes CASSQGGGVIETQYF.

This chain connects TRBV7-3 to TRBJ1-6; D call uncertain. Trimming removed 1 base from V and 7 bases from J, with 11 bases in between. This CDR3 comprises 15 residues. Looked up from germline, CDR1 is SGHTA and CDR2 is FQGTGA. This CDR3 is CASSLNGRSNSPLHF. The CDR3 DNA reads as TGTGCCAGCAGCTTAAACGGCCGTAGCAATTCACCCCTCCACTTT.

The V and J genes are TRBV24-1 and TRBJ1-5, with D perhaps matching TRBD1 (6 bases). Looked up from germline, CDR1 is KGHDR and CDR2 is SFDVKD. CDR3 length equals 14 residues. The germline V and J ends were trimmed by 4 bases and 5 bases, with 11 bases remaining between them. The CDR3 sequence: CATSESDRYQPQHF. The CDR3, as DNA: TGTGCCACCAGTGAAAGCGACAGGTATCAGCCCCAGCATTTT.

The chain joins TRBV27 to TRBJ2-7; TRBD1 matches at 7 bases. This CDR3 is 15 amino acids long. Losses at the gene ends were 2 bases for V and 2 bases for J; bases not matched to a gene: 6. Germline-derived CDR1 and CDR2 are MNHEY and SMNVEV (reference sequence). CDR3 loop: CASSLGGQSPYEQYF. The CDR3 DNA sequence: TGTGCCAGCAGTTTAGGGGGACAGTCCCCCTACGAGCAGTACTTC.

The chain carries TRBV11-1 and TRBJ2-1; the D is unclear. V was trimmed by 1 base and J by 3 bases, leaving 4 bases between them. Germline V gene data show CDR1 as SGHAT and CDR2 as FQDESV (reference sequence). This CDR3 spans 13 amino acids. The CDR3 region is CASSLGGYNEQFF. The CDR3 DNA reads TGTGCCAGCAGCTTAGGTGGCTACAATGAGCAGTTCTTC.

The V gene is TRBV3-1 (or the pseudogene TRBV3-2), the J gene TRBJ1-5; 8 bases align to TRBD1. CDR1 and CDR2 (germline): LGHDT, YNNKEL (reference sequence). V lost 8 bases and J lost 5; bases outside the gene matches: 5. The CDR3 length is 13 residues. CDR3 nucleotides: TGTGCCAGCTGCCCAGGGGGCGATCAGCCCCAGCATTTT. It yields the protein CASCPGGDQPQHF.

This clone appeared once. The V and J genes are TRBV5-4 and TRBJ2-7; weak D call: TRBD1 (6 bases). The CDR3 is 15 residues long. Germline CDR1 is SGHNT and CDR2 is YYREEE (reference sequence). V gave up 1 base and J gave up 0 bases, with 11 bases separating them. CDR3 in amino acids: CASSLRDKSSYEQYF. The CDR3 bases are TGTGCCAGCAGCTTGAGGGACAAATCCTCCTACGAGCAGTACTTC.

This clone has a handful of counts. The chain joins TRBV30 to TRBJ1-2; D may be TRBD1 (6 bases). From germline, CDR1 is GTSNPN and CDR2 SVGIG (reference sequence). This CDR3 has 14 residues. Trimming removed 0 bases from V and 5 bases from J, with 13 bases in between. CDR3 sequence reads: CAWSVKGVAYGYTF. DNA for the CDR3: TGTGCCTGGAGTGTAAAGGGGGTGGCTTATGGCTACACCTTC.

The J gene is TRBJ2-1, the V gene TRBV30; TRBD2 might be the D (5 bases). The CDR3 loop spans 15 amino acids. Germline V gene sequence: CDR1 GTSNPN, CDR2 SVGIG (reference sequence). Trimming took 5 bases from V and 0 from J, leaving 14 bases between them. The CDR3 here is CAWGPGVSSYNEQFF. Here the CDR3 DNA reads TGTGCCTGGGGCCCCGGGGTGAGCTCCTACAATGAGCAGTTCTTC.

This chain uses TRBV5-4 with TRBJ2-7; TRBD2 matches 9 bases. The CDR3 runs 14 residues. Germline assignment: CDR1 SGHNT and CDR2 YYREEE (reference sequence). V was clipped by 2 bases and J by 4 bases; unmatched bases: 4. CDR3 nucleotide sequence: TGTGCCAGCAGCTTCGCGGGGGGGCGTTACGAGCAGTACTTC. As protein: CASSFAGGRYEQYF. Filled out from reference TRBV5-4 and TRBJ2-7, the complete variable domain reads ETGVTQSPTHLIKTRGQQVTLRCSSQSGHNTVSWYQQALGQGPQFIFQYYREEENGRGNFPPRFSGLQFPNYSSELNVNALELDDSALYLCASSFAGGRYEQYFGPGTRLTVT.

This sequence joins TRBV19 and TRBJ2-7; 8 positions match TRBD2. J gave up 3 bases and V 3 bases, and 7 bases lay outside the gene matches. CDR1 is LNHDA, CDR2 SQIVND, per germline (reference sequence). The CDR3 spans 15 residues. The chain's CDR3 is CASSMVQRGNYEQYF. The CDR3 coding sequence is TGTGCCAGTAGTATGGTCCAGCGGGGGAACTACGAGCAGTACTTC.

This chain uses TRBV4-3 with TRBJ1-5; D may be TRBD1 (5 bases). CDR3 length: 15 residues. Trimming removed 0 bases from V and 2 bases from J, with 8 bases in between. Germline values: CDR1 LGHNA, CDR2 YSLEER. In nucleotides, the CDR3 is TGCGCCAGCAGCCAAGAGGTAGGGGGCAATCAGCCCCAGCATTTT. It is translated as CASSQEVGGNQPQHF.

V usage is TRBV24-1 and J usage is TRBJ2-3; no clear D. V gave up 4 bases and J gave up 6 bases, with 16 bases separating them. CDR1 is KGHDR and CDR2 is SFDVKD in the germline V gene. There are 15 residues in the CDR3. The CDR3: CATSDLTAKADTQYF. As DNA, the CDR3 is TGTGCCACCAGTGACCTGACGGCAAAAGCGGATACGCAGTATTTT.

This rearrangement joins TRBV4-3 to TRBJ2-1; unclear D gene. CDR3 length equals 13 residues. V was clipped by 2 bases and J by 10 bases, with 12 bases between them. Germline V lookup: CDR1 LGHNA, CDR2 YSLEER. DNA of the CDR3: TGCGCCAGCAGCCAACAGGCGTTTGAAGAGCAGTTCTTC. Protein product: CASSQQAFEEQFF.

The CDR3 spells CAFRQETYEQYF. CDR3 sequence (DNA): TGTGCCTTTCGACAGGAAACCTACGAGCAGTACTTC. V and J are TRBV30 and TRBJ2-7; tentatively, D is TRBD1 (6 bases). This CDR3 has 12 amino acids. CDR1 is GTSNPN, CDR2 SVGIG, per germline (reference sequence). Trimming cost V 7 bases and J 2 bases, with 12 bases left between them.

The chain couples TRBV6-5 to TRBJ1-1, with TRBD1 matching 7 bases. The germline gives CDR1 MNHEY, CDR2 SVGAGI. Germline trimming cut 6 bases from V and 0 bases from J; bases unmatched to any gene: 4. This CDR3 is 14 amino acids long. In DNA, the CDR3 is TGTGCCAGCAGACCGACAGGGATGAACACTGAAGCTTTCTTT. Translation gives CASRPTGMNTEAFF.

The chain couples TRBV3-1 (or the pseudogene TRBV3-2) to TRBJ2-3; D uncertain. There are 12 residues in the CDR3. With 3 bases removed from V and 5 bases from J, the gap between germline ends came to 6 bases. The germline V gene has CDR1 LGHDT and CDR2 YNNKEL (reference sequence). The CDR3 DNA sequence: TGTGCCAGCAGCCAGGTTGTAGATACGCAGTATTTT. Amino acid sequence: CASSQVVDTQYF.

In this sample, this clone turned up a few times. V is TRBV12-3 or TRBV12-4 and J is TRBJ2-7; D unclear. Trimming took 6 bases from V and 4 from J, leaving 13 bases between them. The CDR3 runs 13 residues. The CDR3 DNA sequence: TGTGCCAGCAGGGATTCCTCGAGGTACGAGCAGTACTTC. Amino acid sequence: CASRDSSRYEQYF.

The chain carries TRBV28 and TRBJ2-3; 8 positions agree with TRBD2. Germline loops: CDR1 MDHEN, CDR2 SYDVKM. The trim removed 7 bases at V and 1 base at J, leaving 7 bases unmatched. The CDR3 covers 15 residues. CDR3 protein: CASTSPGGGTDTQYF. The CDR3, as DNA: TGTGCCAGCACATCACCGGGGGGGGGCACAGATACGCAGTATTTT.

This clone was detected only once. The V gene is TRBV6-2 or TRBV6-3, the J gene TRBJ1-5; a possible D gene is TRBD1 (5 bases). V was shortened by 2 bases and J by 9 bases, with 20 bases between the two germline ends. The CDR3 runs 16 residues. Per germline, CDR1 MNHEY and CDR2 SVGEGT. In nucleotides, the CDR3 is TGTGCCAGCAGTTACCGTACCAGAGGGGATGGGCGGCCCCAGCATTTT. This gives the protein CASSYRTRGDGRPQHF.